The T cell receptor beta chain described here comes from a study of response to subunit inactivated influenza vaccine. Notes on the study in general: A suggestion made by the authors is that each seasonal influenza vaccination recruits few new T cells.

CDR3 size: 12 residues. V was pared by 6 bases and J by 7 bases, with 16 bases between. In germline, CDR1 is DFQATT, CDR2 SNEGSKA (reference sequence). Concerning this clonotype itself: Its antigen is still unknown.

TCRdb re-analysed the RT-PCR reads in MiXCR, keeping a single row per CDR3 protein. The table records about 190,000 distinct CDR3 sequences, roughly an eighth of them present only once. The sequence was collected from a man aged 45-65 years who received an inactivated influenza vaccine. The specimen was CD8+ T cells sorted from PBMCs, collected roughly 5 days after vaccination. This chain connects TRBV20-1 to TRBJ2-7; D remains unclear. The CDR3 reads CSANPDGREQYF. CDR3 in DNA: TGCAGTGCCAACCCCGATGGGCGGGAGCAGTACTTC.